This TCR beta chain was captured by sequencing in a study of shared T cell receptors in the human thymus. The protocol was immunoSEQ multiplex PCR, while the TCRdb copy is restricted to in-frame clones and leaves out a portion. The table records about 660,000 clones, roughly 90% of them present only once. This CDR3 has 17 residues. V dropped 0 bases and J dropped 10; count of bases not matched to a gene: 13. Germline CDR1 and CDR2: SNHLY and FYNNEI. The same data also went into a second study, on human thymus T cells. As reported in that work: Among the donors, all were healthy Finnish infants having corrective surgery for congenital heart defects. There appeared to be biased usage of V and J genes in thymic and blood repertoires.

The sample taken for sequencing was thymocytes. The chain combines TRBV2 with TRBJ2-1; 9 bases are shared with TRBD2. The sequence was collected from a boy under two years old with a congenital heart defect. The CDR3 sequence: CASSEALLREGQREQFF. The CDR3 region has the DNA TGTGCCAGCAGTGAAGCGCTTTTGCGGGAGGGCCAGCGGGAGCAGTTCTTC.